These 20 T cell receptor beta chains came from one sample sequenced in a study of blood T cell repertoires in COVID-19 (dated by TCRdb to 2020 to 2022). Libraries were constructed by the immunoSEQ multiplex PCR assay. As stored in TCRdb, this immuneACCESS dataset retains in-frame rearrangements with V and J assigned. A fraction of the clones does not appear; measured against another copy, unresolved V genes explain less than half of the discrepancy, and the remainder lacks a known reason. This sample comprises approximately 250,000 clones, more than 85% of them detected only once. Of the sample, over 4% falls within the top ten clones. Sequenced material: PBMCs or T cells enriched from blood (not recorded which). The receptors were sampled from a young woman who had recovered from COVID-19.

As concerns this clone: The same CDR3 arises from other DNA sequences in this sample as well. The chain joins TRBV3-1 (or the pseudogene TRBV3-2) to TRBJ2-3; 9 positions match TRBD2. The CDR3 has 15 residues. With V trimmed by 4 bases and J by 0 bases, 2 bases remained unmatched. Germline V CDR1 and CDR2: LGHDT, YNNKEL (reference sequence). CDR3 protein: CASSLTSGSTDTQYF. The CDR3 nucleotides read TGTGCCAGCAGCCTTACTAGCGGGAGCACAGATACGCAGTATTTT.

The rearrangement uses TRBV4-3 and TRBJ1-2; D may be TRBD1 (5 bases). Looked up from germline, CDR1 is LGHNA and CDR2 is YSLEER. This CDR3 comprises 16 residues. V was pared by 0 bases and J by 8 bases, with 19 bases between. CDR3 loop: CASSQDLRVAYGGYTF. The CDR3 coding sequence is TGCGCCAGCAGCCAAGATCTCAGGGTGGCCTATGGGGGCTACACCTTC.

The chain carries TRBV24-1 and TRBJ2-2; 8 bases line up with TRBD1. Germline-derived CDR1 and CDR2 are KGHDR and SFDVKD. With 2 bases clipped from V and 4 bases from J, the junction kept 5 bases outside the gene matches. CDR3 length: 16 residues. For the CDR3, the DNA is TGTGCCACCAGTGATTCCCAGGGGGCGCGCACCGGGGAGCTGTTTTTT. Residues: CATSDSQGARTGELFF.

The rearrangement links TRBV2 to TRBJ1-4; tentatively, D is TRBD1 (5 bases). This CDR3 is 16 amino acids long. Trimming pared 3 bases from V and 0 bases from J, leaving 11 bases between. The germline V gene encodes CDR1 SNHLY and CDR2 FYNNEI. The CDR3 nucleotides are TGTGCCAGCAGTGATCTACAGGCGTCAACTAATGAAAAACTGTTTTTT. This encodes CASSDLQASTNEKLFF.

There are a few counts of this clone. The J gene is TRBJ1-6, the V gene TRBV7-2, with TRBD1 identical over 8 bases. CDR1 is SGHTA, CDR2 FQGNSA, per germline. With V trimmed by 5 bases and J by 5 bases, 8 bases remained unmatched. The CDR3 is 16 amino acids. This CDR3 is CASSQDRGENNSPLHF. DNA for the CDR3: TGTGCCAGCAGCCAAGACAGGGGCGAAAATAATTCACCCCTCCACTTT.

The chain recombines TRBV27 with TRBJ2-2; the match to TRBD1 covers 8 bases. From germline, CDR1 is MNHEY and CDR2 SMNVEV (reference sequence). The junction had 5 bases not matched to a gene; V was cut back by 6 bases and J by 5 bases. The CDR3 runs to 14 residues. In DNA, the CDR3 is TGTGCCAGCAGGCTCCAGGGGGCTACCGGGGAGCTGTTTTTT. It is translated as CASRLQGATGELFF.

The chain combines TRBV28 with TRBJ1-2, with a possible D match to TRBD1 (6 bases). CDR1 is MDHEN and CDR2 is SYDVKM in the germline V gene. V lost 2 bases and J lost 13, with 14 bases in between. The CDR3 loop spans 12 amino acids. Written as DNA, the CDR3 is TGTGCCAGCAGTTTAGATTCAGGGGCACGCACCTTC. This sequence encodes CASSLDSGARTF.

This clone occurred a few times. This chain uses TRBV7-2 with TRBJ2-7; D ambiguous. Germline lookup yields CDR1 SGHTA and CDR2 FQGNSA. This CDR3 comprises 12 residues. V was trimmed by 5 bases and J by 7 bases, leaving 12 bases between them. DNA for the CDR3: TGTGCCAGCAGCGTACTAACGTGGGAGCAGTACTTC. Encoded protein: CASSVLTWEQYF.

This chain's CDR3 is CASSCSRGLNQPQHF. Written as DNA, the CDR3 is TGTGCCAGCAGCTGTTCGAGGGGGCTCAATCAGCCCCAGCATTTT. V is TRBV6-5 and J is TRBJ1-5; 7 positions match TRBD1. V shed 6 bases and J 3 bases; nucleotides not matched to a gene: 8. The CDR3 length is 15 residues. The germline V gene encodes CDR1 MNHEY and CDR2 SVGAGI.

V gene TRBV18 combines with J gene TRBJ2-2; TRBD2 might be the D (6 bases). Germline V CDR1 and CDR2: KGHSH, LQKENI. V lost 4 bases and J 1 base, leaving 10 bases between the germline ends. The CDR3 runs 15 residues. CDR3 DNA sequence: TGTGCCAGCTCACTAACTAGCTTGAACACCGGGGAGCTGTTTTTT. Its protein product is CASSLTSLNTGELFF.

V and J are TRBV7-9 and TRBJ1-2; possible D gene TRBD1, 5 bases. CDR1 and CDR2 from the germline V gene are SEHNR and FQNEAQ (reference sequence). Trimming took off 1 base at V and 8 bases at J, with 8 bases between the two ends. The CDR3 runs to 12 residues. This CDR3 reads CASSLGQGGYTF. The CDR3 DNA is TGTGCCAGCAGCTTAGGGCAGGGCGGCTACACCTTC. The whole variable domain, filled in from reference TRBV7-9 and TRBJ1-2, reads DTGVSQNPRHKITKRGQNVTFRCDPISEHNRLYWYRQTLGQGPEFLTYFQNEAQLEKSRLLSDRFSAERPKGSFSTLEIQRTEQGDSAMYLCASSLGQGGYTFGSGTRLTVV.

The CDR3 sequence: CSVERGREDEQFF. The CDR3 nucleotides are TGCAGCGTTGAACGGGGAAGGGAGGATGAGCAGTTCTTC. The chain joins TRBV29-1 to TRBJ2-1; D is possibly TRBD2 (6 bases). CDR1 is SQVTM and CDR2 is ANQGSEA in the germline V gene. Trimming took off 2 bases at V and 8 bases at J, with 13 bases between the two ends. The CDR3 spans 13 residues.

The rearrangement links TRBV27 to TRBJ2-7; 8 bases align to TRBD1. CDR3 size: 16 residues. Germline V CDR1 and CDR2: MNHEY, SMNVEV (reference sequence). The trim removed 4 bases at V and 3 bases at J, leaving 11 bases unmatched. The CDR3 DNA is TGTGCCAGCAGTTCCACACGAGTACAGGGGGGCTACGAGCAGTACTTC. This encodes CASSSTRVQGGYEQYF.

The chain has TRBV29-1 and TRBJ1-1, with D hard to call. The CDR3 is 12 residues long. Germline V lookup: CDR1 SQVTM, CDR2 ANQGSEA. Trimming cost V 4 bases and J 2 bases, with 8 bases left between them. The CDR3 DNA sequence: TGCAGCGTTGTGGAACTAAACACTGAAGCTTTCTTT. Protein product: CSVVELNTEAFF.

V gene TRBV6-1 combines with J gene TRBJ1-4, with a weak D call TRBD1 (5 bases). The CDR3 consists of 16 residues. Deletions cut 4 bases from V and 3 bases from J, with 15 bases between. Germline V gene sequence: CDR1 MNHNS, CDR2 SASEGT. CDR3 sequence: CASSVSPGAANEKLFF. As DNA, the CDR3 is TGTGCCAGCAGTGTTTCACCTGGGGCCGCTAATGAAAAACTGTTTTTT.

The rearrangement links TRBV5-4 to TRBJ1-2; possibly TRBD1 for D (5 bases). V lost 1 base and J lost 2, with 18 bases in between. Germline V CDR1 and CDR2: SGHNT, YYREEE (reference sequence). The length of the CDR3 is 17 residues. For the CDR3, the DNA is TGTGCCAGCAGCTTGACTGGCGGGGCAGGAGGAAACTATGGCTACACCTTC. It encodes CASSLTGGAGGNYGYTF.

The CDR3 DNA reads as TGTGCCAGTGTTGATTCGGGACTAGCGGGAGGTCATGAGCAGTTCTTC. Translation: CASVDSGLAGGHEQFF. The V gene is TRBV19, the J gene TRBJ2-1, with 15 bases fitting TRBD2. Germline CDR1 and CDR2: LNHDA and SQIVND (reference sequence). This CDR3 contains 16 residues. The V and J ends lost 8 bases and 8 bases, in that order; junction bases with no gene match: 10.

A few counts support this clone. This rearrangement joins TRBV7-9 to TRBJ1-1; 7 positions agree with TRBD1. Germline assignment: CDR1 SEHNR and CDR2 FQNEAQ (reference sequence). CDR3 size: 15 residues. After removal of 5 bases from V and 0 bases from J, the junction contained 6 bases not matched to a gene. DNA of the CDR3: TGTGCCAGCAGCCCACGGGACAGCCTGAACACTGAAGCTTTCTTT. This encodes CASSPRDSLNTEAFF.

The chain has TRBV30 and TRBJ1-2; possibly TRBD1 for D (5 bases). This CDR3 spans 13 amino acids. Trimming stripped 0 bases from V and 8 bases from J, with 13 bases between. Per the germline V gene, CDR1 is GTSNPN and CDR2 is SVGIG (reference sequence). The CDR3 spells CAWSVTGRAGYTF. CDR3 nucleotide sequence: TGTGCCTGGAGTGTAACAGGCAGGGCCGGCTACACCTTC.

J is TRBJ2-7 and V is TRBV13; 8 bases are shared with TRBD1. Trimming cost V 6 bases and J 2 bases; bases outside gene matches: 6. The V gene's germline CDR1 is PRHDT and CDR2 FYEKMQ (reference sequence). This CDR3 comprises 14 residues. The CDR3 DNA reads as TGTGCCAGCAGTTCGGACAGGGATCCCTACGAGCAGTACTTC. Translation: CASSSDRDPYEQYF.